The 19 T cell receptor beta chains reported below all come from one sample, sequenced in a study of CD8 T cells in Susac syndrome. RNA totalling 0.5 to 1 ug underwent reverse transcription with random hexamers. MiXCR was run by TCRdb on the immunoSEQ multiplex PCR reads, yielding one entry per CDR3 protein. The sample records roughly 200,000 distinct CDR3 sequences, around 95% being singletons. Sequencing was performed on CD4+ T cells from PBMCs. Source of these receptors: a human donor with multiple sclerosis.

The chain carries TRBV12-3 or TRBV12-4 and TRBJ1-2, with 7 positions matching TRBD1. This CDR3 is built from 13 residues. Trimming at V came to 5 bases and at J to 7 bases, leaving 7 bases not matched to a gene. CDR3 DNA sequence: TGTGCCAGCAGTGCAGACAGGGTGGTTGGCTACACCTTC. Translated, it gives CASSADRVVGYTF.

This rearrangement joins TRBV20-1 to TRBJ1-6; D is unresolved. The CDR3 runs 14 residues. The V gene lost 3 bases and the J gene lost 5 bases, with 11 bases spanning the gap. The V gene's germline CDR1 is DFQATT and CDR2 SNEGSKA (reference sequence). The chain's CDR3 is CSARRAGDNSPLHF. For the CDR3, the DNA is TGCAGTGCTAGGAGGGCGGGTGATAATTCACCCCTCCACTTT.

The V and J genes are TRBV5-1 and TRBJ2-1, with unresolved D. Germline lookup yields CDR1 SGHRS and CDR2 YFSETQ. CDR3 length: 17 amino acids. The V end lost 4 bases, the J end lost 8 bases, and 25 bases lay between the germline ends. The CDR3 nucleotides are TGCGCCAGCAGCCTTCCGACCCAAATCCTCTATCCCGATGAGCAGTTCTTC. It translates to CASSLPTQILYPDEQFF.

V gene TRBV9 combines with J gene TRBJ1-6; D is ambiguous. V lost 6 bases and J lost 7, with 14 bases in between. The CDR3 sequence is 14 residues long. Germline V CDR1 and CDR2: SGDLS, YYNGEE. DNA of the CDR3: TGTGCCAGCACGTCCCGGGTCAACAATTCACCCCTCCACTTT. Its translation is CASTSRVNNSPLHF.

The chain carries TRBV6-5 and TRBJ1-5; TRBD1 is a possible D gene (5 bases). Germline V gives CDR1 MNHEY, CDR2 SVGAGI. The CDR3 has 14 residues. Trimming left V 2 bases short and J 7 bases short, with 12 bases between. The CDR3 protein is CASSYGGGGQPQHF. Here the CDR3 DNA reads TGTGCCAGCAGTTACGGGGGAGGCGGGCAGCCCCAGCATTTT.

This chain uses TRBV5-6 with TRBJ2-5, with TRBD2 matching over 9 bases. The CDR3 runs 15 residues. In germline, CDR1 is SGHDT, CDR2 YYEEEE. After removal of 4 bases from V and 4 bases from J, the junction contained 8 bases not matched to a gene. CDR3 amino acids: CASSVATSGRETQYF. CDR3 DNA: TGTGCCAGCAGCGTCGCGACTAGCGGCAGAGAGACCCAGTACTTC.

V gene TRBV20-1 combines with J gene TRBJ2-3; D perhaps matches TRBD2 (5 bases). This CDR3 is built from 13 residues. Germline V gene data show CDR1 as DFQATT and CDR2 as SNEGSKA (reference sequence). V gave up 6 bases and J gave up 7 bases, with 17 bases separating them. The chain's CDR3 is CSAKGSPPNTQYF. The CDR3 DNA is TGCAGTGCGAAAGGGAGTCCACCAAATACGCAGTATTTT.

This sequence joins TRBV12-3 or TRBV12-4 and TRBJ1-2; D perhaps matches TRBD1 (6 bases). The V and J ends lost 5 bases and 8 bases respectively, with 12 bases between them. The CDR3 runs 12 residues. CDR3 residues: CASSATGYGYTF. CDR3 nucleotide sequence: TGTGCCAGCAGTGCAACAGGGTACGGCTACACCTTC.

The J gene is TRBJ1-1, the V gene TRBV27, with TRBD1 matching 7 bases. CDR3 length equals 14 residues. V was pared by 5 bases and J by 3 bases, with 6 bases of the junction left unmatched. Per the germline V gene, CDR1 is MNHEY and CDR2 is SMNVEV (reference sequence). For the CDR3, the DNA is TGTGCCAGCAGTCCACCAGGGGGTTACACTGAAGCTTTCTTT. Its translation is CASSPPGGYTEAFF.

This chain links TRBV20-1 with TRBJ2-7; TRBD1 is a possible D gene (6 bases). CDR1 is DFQATT, CDR2 SNEGSKA, per germline (reference sequence). This CDR3 has 15 residues. V lost 5 bases and J 1 base, leaving 18 bases between the germline ends. In DNA, the CDR3 is TGCAGTGCTCGAGTTTTGGGGGCCACATCCTACGAGCAGTACTTC. As protein: CSARVLGATSYEQYF.

This sequence joins TRBV29-1 and TRBJ2-7; 8 bases are shared with TRBD1. The germline CDR1 and CDR2 sequences are SQVTM and ANQGSEA. The CDR3 loop spans 12 amino acids. V dropped 3 bases and J dropped 5; count of bases not matched to a gene: 3. CDR3 region: CSVDRGLDEQYF. For the CDR3, the DNA is TGCAGCGTTGACAGGGGGCTCGACGAGCAGTACTTC.

The J gene is TRBJ2-5, the V gene TRBV7-2, with TRBD2 as a possible D gene (6 bases). The germline CDR1 and CDR2 sequences are SGHTA and FQGNSA. This CDR3 spans 15 amino acids. Trimming took 5 bases from V and 2 from J, leaving 15 bases between them. The CDR3 DNA reads as TGTGCCAGCAGCCGTCGGGTGGCGGGGCAAGAGACCCAGTACTTC. Protein sequence: CASSRRVAGQETQYF.

The gene calls are TRBV19 and TRBJ1-2; no clear D gene. The CDR3 has 12 amino acids. Germline V gene lookup returns CDR1 LNHDA and CDR2 SQIVND (reference sequence). Trimming cost V 8 bases and J 6 bases, with 13 bases left between them. The chain's CDR3 is CASGGSLDGYTF. The CDR3 nucleotides read TGTGCCAGTGGCGGCTCTCTGGATGGCTACACCTTC.

The chain joins TRBV29-1 to TRBJ2-3, with D unresolved. CDR1 and CDR2 (germline): SQVTM, ANQGSEA. Trimming stripped 8 bases from V and 3 bases from J, with 15 bases between. This CDR3 is 13 amino acids long. This chain's CDR3 is CSLGHVVTDTQYF. The CDR3, as DNA: TGCAGCCTGGGCCACGTCGTAACAGATACGCAGTATTTT.

This chain joins TRBV27 and TRBJ2-7, with 11 bases aligning to TRBD2. The V gene's germline CDR1 is MNHEY and CDR2 SMNVEV (reference sequence). CDR3 length equals 16 residues. Germline trimming cut 5 bases from V and 2 bases from J; bases unmatched to any gene: 8. CDR3 sequence (DNA): TGTGCCAGCAGTCTCCTACTAGCGGGGGATCCCTACGAGCAGTACTTC. This sequence encodes CASSLLLAGDPYEQYF.

The CDR3 spells CASSQDRVRTGELFF. The CDR3 DNA sequence: TGCGCCAGCAGCCAGGACAGGGTTCGCACCGGGGAGCTGTTTTTT. The chain links TRBV4-3 to TRBJ2-2; 8 bases are a match to TRBD1. Trimming at V came to 3 bases and at J to 4 bases, leaving 4 bases not matched to a gene. The CDR3 totals 15 residues. Germline values: CDR1 LGHNA, CDR2 YSLEER.

The V gene is TRBV30, the J gene TRBJ1-2; D is undetermined. The CDR3 length is 14 residues. Germline V gene lookup returns CDR1 GTSNPN and CDR2 SVGIG (reference sequence). V dropped 0 bases and J dropped 1 base, with 9 bases sitting between them. CDR3 residues: CAWSVRGNNYGYTF. CDR3 DNA sequence: TGTGCCTGGAGTGTACGCGGCAATAACTATGGCTACACCTTC. Together with reference TRBV30 and TRBJ1-2, the CDR3 gives the full variable domain: SQTIHQWPATLVQPVGSPLSLECTVEGTSNPNLYWYRQAAGRGLQLLFYSVGIGQISSEVPQNLSASRPQDRQFILSSKKLLLSDSGFYLCAWSVRGNNYGYTFGSGTRLTVV.

The rearrangement links TRBV9 to TRBJ2-4; 7 nucleotides line up with TRBD1. With V trimmed by 3 bases and J by 0 bases, 15 bases remained unmatched. This CDR3 has 19 amino acids. Germline V gene sequence: CDR1 SGDLS, CDR2 YYNGEE. Here the CDR3 DNA reads TGTGCCAGCAGCGAACAAACCGGGACAGAGGCGACAGCCAAAAACATTCAGTACTTC. Translated, it gives CASSEQTGTEATAKNIQYF.

This clonotype was observed once. The chain combines TRBV9 with TRBJ2-1, with 7 bases identical to TRBD1. The germline gives CDR1 SGDLS, CDR2 YYNGEE. This CDR3 has 16 residues. V dropped 4 bases and J dropped 2; count of bases not matched to a gene: 9. CDR3 DNA sequence: TGTGCCAGCAGCAAAACCGGACAGGACCCCTACAATGAGCAGTTCTTC. Amino acid sequence: CASSKTGQDPYNEQFF.